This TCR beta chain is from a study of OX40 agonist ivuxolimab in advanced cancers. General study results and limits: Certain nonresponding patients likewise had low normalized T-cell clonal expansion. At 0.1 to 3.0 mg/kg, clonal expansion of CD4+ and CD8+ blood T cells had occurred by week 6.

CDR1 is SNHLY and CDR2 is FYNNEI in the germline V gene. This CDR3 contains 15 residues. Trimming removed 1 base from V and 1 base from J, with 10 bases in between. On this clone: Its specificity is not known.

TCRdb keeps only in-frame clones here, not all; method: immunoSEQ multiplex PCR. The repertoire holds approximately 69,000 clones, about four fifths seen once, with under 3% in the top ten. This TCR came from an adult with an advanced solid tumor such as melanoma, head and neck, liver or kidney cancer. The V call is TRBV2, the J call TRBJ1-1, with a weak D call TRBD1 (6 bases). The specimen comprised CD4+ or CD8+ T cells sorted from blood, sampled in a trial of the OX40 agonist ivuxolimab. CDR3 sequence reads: CASSEEQGKNTEAFF. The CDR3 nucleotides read TGTGCCAGCAGTGAAGAACAGGGTAAGAACACTGAAGCTTTCTTT.